The rows below give T cell receptor beta chains drawn from one sample of a study of cytomegalovirus exposure and HLA in healthy donors. The protocol was immunoSEQ multiplex PCR, while the TCRdb copy is restricted to in-frame clones and leaves out a portion. The top ten hold under 0.25% of the sample, which has approximately 220,000 clones, 70% to 80% seen once. Sequencing input: PBMCs. These receptor sequences come from a girl aged 2-9 years in good health and CMV-seronegative. CDR3s leave out the opening cysteine and the closing phenylalanine or tryptophan. D genes are given only for firm matches.

>.|TRBV2
ASGAGRNQPQH
>TRBD2|TRBV5-1
ASSLAGTSRGVLAEQF
>.|TRBV5-6
ASSLGLVLEQY
>.|TRBV7-9
ASSFRSNGYT
>.|TRBV6-6
ASRHEDYSNQPQH
>.|TRBV11-2
ASSLDRSYGYT
>TRBD1|TRBV11-2
ASSAGGQGYSLH
>TRBD2|TRBV6-6
ASSSDLAGGPREQY
>.|TRBV5-6
ASSLGPTDNYGYT
>TRBD1|TRBV10-3
AITRDRDQPQH
>TRBD1|TRBV2
ASEGALISDTQY
>TRBD1|TRBV6-5
ASRTTGGYYGYT
>TRBD2|TRBV5-4
ASSPSGGTVASTDTQY
>.|TRBV5-1
ASSTGSDPTNEKLF